This T cell receptor (beta chain) was sequenced for a study of blood T cell repertoires in COVID-19. Turning to the study itself: Sites in the United States, Italy and Spain provided acute and convalescent COVID-19 samples. Sample material is recorded as cDNA or gDNA derived from T cells, B-cell-depleted T cells, or PBMCs.

The data were produced by immunoSEQ multiplex PCR, yet TCRdb's version contains in-frame clones alone and is incomplete. Among roughly 75,000 clones listed, roughly four fifths were seen once. Germline V CDR1 and CDR2: SEHNR, FQNEAQ (reference sequence). The CDR3 covers 14 residues. V lost 5 bases, J lost 1 base, and 4 bases stayed unmatched. This clone was counted only a few times. The same CDR3 can be traced to other DNA sequences in this sample. The chain links TRBV7-9 to TRBJ1-1; 7 bases fit TRBD1. The specimen sequenced was peripheral blood. The receptor was derived from a man between 65 and 79 years old with acute or convalescent COVID-19. The CDR3 is CASSLGTENTEAFF. CDR3 DNA: TGTGCCAGCAGCCTCGGGACAGAGAACACTGAAGCTTTCTTT.